A selection of T cell receptor beta chains follows, all from one sample in a study of blood T cell repertoires in COVID-19. Only in-frame clones appear in the TCRdb table, and some are missing; sequencing was by immunoSEQ multiplex PCR. The data contain approximately 87,000 clones, around 88% of them singletons. The sample consisted of peripheral blood. The receptors derive from a man between 65 and 80 years old with active or convalescent COVID-19. Both conserved end residues are part of each CDR3. The D gene is left open where the match is weak. Not all rows give a size; the values are once, few, many and, for expanded clones, a class.

>TRBJ1-4|-|TRBV28|TRBD1
TGTGCCAGCAGAACGACAGGGCGGGTTGAAAAACTGTTTTTT
CASRTTGRVEKLFF
>TRBJ2-2|-|TRBV7-3|-
TGTGCCAGCAGCGTACGGGGTAGCCCGAACACCGGGGAGCTGTTTTTT
CASSVRGSPNTGELFF
>TRBJ2-4|-|TRBV27|-
TGTGCCAGCAGTCCACTAGCCAAAAACATTCAGTACTTC
CASSPLAKNIQYF
>TRBJ1-1|-|TRBV19|-
TGTGCCAGTAGTATATATCCCCCCCCTTCGAACACTGAAGCTTTCTTT
CASSIYPPPSNTEAFF
>TRBJ2-4|-|TRBV5-4|-
TGTGCCAGCAGCTTGGGGATAGCGGAAAACATTCAGTACTTC
CASSLGIAENIQYF
>TRBJ2-1|-|TRBV27|TRBD2
TGTGCCAGCAGTTTATCAGCGGGGTGGTCCTACAATGAGCAGTTCTTC
CASSLSAGWSYNEQFF
>TRBJ2-7|-|TRBV28|-
TGTGCCAGCAGTTTAGAGGGGGGGGACACGTTATCCTACGAGCAGTACTTC
CASSLEGGDTLSYEQYF
>TRBJ1-2|-|TRBV5-1|-
TGCGCCAGCAGCACCGGACGGGGGGCTGACTATGGCTACACCTTC
CASSTGRGADYGYTF
>TRBJ2-2|-|TRBV7-2|TRBD1
TGTGCCAGCCGATGGTTGTTTGGGACAGCGAACACCGGGGAGCTGTTTTTT
CASRWLFGTANTGELFF
>TRBJ1-2|few|TRBV24-1|TRBD1
TGTGCCACCAGTGAAGGGGGCTGGTATGGCTACACCTTC
CATSEGGWYGYTF
>TRBJ2-3|-|TRBV5-1|TRBD1
TGCGCCAGCAGCTACCGGGACAGGGGATTAAATACGCAGTATTTT
CASSYRDRGLNTQYF
>TRBJ2-7|-|TRBV4-1|-
TGCGCCAGCAGCCGCATAGCCAATGACCCCTACGAGCAGTACTTC
CASSRIANDPYEQYF
>TRBJ2-3|-|TRBV6-1|TRBD2
TGTGCCAGCAGTGTTGCACTAGCGGACCCACCGGATACGCAGTATTTT
CASSVALADPPDTQYF
>TRBJ2-7|-|TRBV9|-
TGTGCCAGCAGCGTAGTGGGGAGTGTGTTAGACGAGCAGTACTTC
CASSVVGSVLDEQYF
>TRBJ1-6|few|TRBV3-1/TRBV3-2|TRBD1
TGTGCCAGCAGCCAAGGGACAGGGGGGTATTCACCCCTCCACTTT
CASSQGTGGYSPLHF
>TRBJ1-6|-|TRBV25-1|TRBD1
TGTGCCAGCAGTGAACTGGGGACAGGGGATTCACCCCTCCACTTT
CASSELGTGDSPLHF
>TRBJ1-1|-|TRBV28|TRBD1
TGTGCCAGCAGGGGGACAGGGGGCACTGAAGCTTTCTTT
CASRGTGGTEAFF
>TRBJ1-4|once|TRBV7-8|-
TGTGCCAGCAGCCCCCGGGCTACCCGGGGACTGTTTTTT
CASSPRATRGLFF